The rows below give T cell receptor beta chains drawn from one sample of a study of CD8+ T cells in alopecia areata. Assay used: immunoSEQ multiplex PCR; TCRdb lists only in-frame clones, some missing. Here the sample spans 140,000 to 150,000 clones, 40% to 65% being singletons. The source was CD4+ T cells sorted from blood, collected at week 0. The receptors here all came from a human donor with alopecia areata. Each CDR3 is given without its conserved first and last residue. Clone size is shown for a subset of rows, as once, few, many or a class of expanded clone.

>few|TRBV29-1
SDDSQETQY
>few|TRBV5-6
ASHTGTVNTEAF
>.|TRBV4-2
ASSQSGLAGSQETQY
>.|TRBV5-1
ASRLAGGSEQY
>few|TRBV30
AWRAQGVRYT
>few|TRBV6-1
ASSMGLGYT
>.|TRBV6-1
ASSPYNEQF
>.|TRBV7-9
ASSLGQGAERPQH
>.|TRBV6-1
ASSEATAVRGEKLF
>few|TRBV11-1
ASSSSGSRQETQY
>.|TRBV7-3
ASSPRRTGANVLT
>.|TRBV29-1
SVGTGYNEQF
>.|TRBV7-2
ASSLGTTNYGYT
>.|TRBV18
ASSQGSSVEQY
>.|TRBV20-1
SAFSANEQF
>.|TRBV2
ASSEVRSLGNEQF
>.|TRBV10-3
AINQDFTYGYT
>few|TRBV2
ASTLGMETAYEQY
>few|TRBV5-1
ASSLVPGKDNEQF
>.|TRBV5-1
ASSRRQGNYEQY
>.|TRBV9
ASSPRDRPYNEQF
>.|TRBV11-2
ASSFRRASYNEQF
>.|TRBV14
ASRHAGHTQY
>.|TRBV25-1
ASRGTSGRAIHPDTQY
>few|TRBV29-1
SGTGDGYNEQF
>few|TRBV6-5
ASRFGTGSETQY
>.|TRBV5-1
ASSRSSTSGYEQY
>.|TRBV11-3
ASSYGPTDTQY
>.|TRBV30
AWSVGYQPQH
>.|TRBV5-6
ASSRDRAPEQY
>.|TRBV4-2
ASSQQTVSSYEQY
>once|TRBV30
AWSKNRGPYGYT
>few|TRBV5-1
ASSLGGGTDTQY
>.|TRBV7-2
ASSHGLAGVSNEQF
>.|TRBV5-6
ASSQPLAGGTDTQY
>.|TRBV30
AWSGTPINEKLF
>few|TRBV27
ASSLSVGANIKNIQY
>.|TRBV29-1
SVDSSDVRGYT
>few|TRBV13
ASSLGPGTSGGQETQY
>.|TRBV6-4
ASSDPAVLGYT
>.|TRBV5-4
ASSLDPNEKLF
>.|TRBV5-1
ASSQTPGPTGELF
>.|TRBV5-1
ASSFSGGSGANVLT
>.|TRBV15
ATSRFLANEQF
>.|TRBV9
ASSLASNTEAF
>.|TRBV4-2
ASSQDGGRQDTQY
>few|TRBV5-6
ASSFGTGRDTQY
>.|TRBV2
ASRPGPSYEQY
>.|TRBV29-1
SVEGGVAGRLQF
>.|TRBV5-1
ASSLAPEETQY
>.|TRBV2
ASSEAQSGQETQY
>.|TRBV25-1
ASRASGRKNEQF
>few|TRBV29-1
SGGSGGRGAGELF
>.|TRBV10-3
AISAAADYGYT
>.|TRBV30
ALDSSGNTIY
>.|TRBV30
AWKKAPTGNGGYT
>few|TRBV29-1
SVGLDETQY
>.|TRBV30
AWSVEGGNTEAF
>.|TRBV7-8
ASSKDASGAKNIQY
>.|TRBV7-2
ASSPFRWDEQF